This T cell receptor (beta chain) appears in the sequencing data of a study of blood T cell repertoires in COVID-19. Study-wide context: Sample material is recorded as cDNA or gDNA derived from T cells, B-cell-depleted T cells, or PBMCs.

Original methodology: Estimation of nucleated cell counts was performed using reference gene primer amplification. Repertoires were generated with immunoSEQ multiplex PCR, while TCRdb's copy carries only in-frame clones and drops some. V and J calls and clone size are given by that table; D and trimming were obtained from the DNA. The data hold 200,000 to 300,000 clones, with roughly 90% observed a single time. V lost 1 base and J 2 bases, leaving 11 bases between the germline ends. Germline CDR1 is LNHNV and CDR2 is YYDKDF (reference sequence). This CDR3 is built from 15 residues. V usage is TRBV15 and J usage is TRBJ2-5; tentatively, D is TRBD2 (7 bases). The source material was peripheral blood. The sequence came from a man in his fifties or sixties who had recovered from COVID-19. In DNA form, the CDR3 reads TGTGCCACCAGCAGAGGGGGGGGCGGACAAGAGACCCAGTACTTC. Translating gives CATSRGGGGQETQYF. Full variable domain (missing parts from reference TRBV15 and TRBJ2-5): DAMVIQNPRYQVTQFGKPVTLSCSQTLNHNVMYWYQQKSSQAPKLLFHYYDKDFNNEADTPDNFQSRRPNTSFCFLDIRSPGLGDTAMYLCATSRGGGGQETQYFGPGTRLLVL.